A single sample gave rise to the 20 T cell receptor beta chains below, sequenced in a study of graft-versus-host responses after intestinal transplantation (dated by TCRdb to the early 2020s). Receptor libraries were prepared by the immunoSEQ multiplex PCR assay. TCRdb obtained this table from immuneACCESS and retained in-frame rearrangements with V and J assigned. These tables miss some clones; where compared with another copy, unresolved V genes account for less than half of the shortfall, and the remainder is unexplained. Present in this sample are some 69,000 clones, roughly 92% of which were seen just once. The ten largest clones take up approximately 6.9% of the sample. The sequenced sample was bone marrow, obtained approximately 740 days after intestinal transplantation. The receptors shown here come from a human patient who received an intestinal transplant, so some T cells may come from the graft donor.

This sequence joins TRBV29-1 and TRBJ1-2; 8 positions match TRBD1. Unmatched junction bases numbered 5, after V lost 6 bases and J lost 5 bases. CDR1 is SQVTM, CDR2 ANQGSEA, per germline. This CDR3 is 12 amino acids long. The CDR3 is CSVDRGEYGYTF. In DNA form, the CDR3 reads TGCAGCGTCGACAGGGGAGAATATGGCTACACCTTC. Together with reference TRBV29-1 and TRBJ1-2, the CDR3 gives the full variable domain: SAVISQKPSRDICQRGTSLTIQCQVDSQVTMMFWYRQQPGQSLTLIATANQGSEATYESGFVIDKFPISRPNLTFSTLTVSNMSPEDSSIYLCSVDRGEYGYTFGSGTRLTVV.

In this sample, this clone turned up once. Written as DNA, the CDR3 is TGTGCCATCACCAGGGAAAGGGACAATGAGCAGTTCTTC. It is translated as CAITRERDNEQFF. This chain uses TRBV10-3 with TRBJ2-1; D is possibly TRBD1 (5 bases). The CDR3 is made up of 13 amino acids. Germline V gene sequence: CDR1 ENHRY, CDR2 SYGVKD. Trimming took off 7 bases at V and 5 bases at J, with 12 bases between the two ends.

This sequence joins TRBV7-2 and TRBJ2-5; D call uncertain. V shed 0 bases and J shed 7 bases, with 9 bases lying between them. Germline V gene lookup returns CDR1 SGHTA and CDR2 FQGNSA. The CDR3 covers 13 residues. This chain's CDR3 is CASSLANLLTQYF. The CDR3 coding sequence is TGTGCCAGCAGCTTAGCCAACCTCTTGACCCAGTACTTC.

The chain couples TRBV6-5 to TRBJ1-4, with a tentative D call TRBD1 (5 bases). V was cut by 5 bases and J by 8 bases, with 12 bases left in between. CDR3 size: 13 residues. Germline CDR1 MNHEY, CDR2 SVGAGI. DNA of the CDR3: TGTGCCAGCAGTCCAGGGATGGGAGAAAAACTGTTTTTT. Encoded protein: CASSPGMGEKLFF.

The chain links TRBV18 to TRBJ1-3; D may be TRBD1 (6 bases). The V end lost 1 base, the J end lost 0 bases, and 7 bases lay between the germline ends. The germline V gene has CDR1 KGHSH and CDR2 LQKENI. The CDR3 is 15 residues long. As DNA, the CDR3 is TGTGCCAGCTCACCACAGGACAGCTCTGGAAACACCATATATTTT. Translating gives CASSPQDSSGNTIYF.

The chain combines TRBV5-6 with TRBJ2-3; D is unclear. CDR3 length: 17 residues. Trimming took 0 bases from V and 0 from J, leaving 14 bases between them. In germline, CDR1 is SGHDT, CDR2 YYEEEE. The chain's CDR3 is CASSLVASWGSTDTQYF. CDR3 bases: TGTGCCAGCAGCTTGGTGGCTAGTTGGGGTAGCACAGATACGCAGTATTTT.

This clone was recorded a few times. The chain is built from TRBV18 and TRBJ1-5; 8 bases match TRBD1. CDR1 and CDR2 from the germline V gene are KGHSH and LQKENI. The CDR3 runs 14 residues. Germline trimming cut 3 bases from V and 7 bases from J; bases unmatched to any gene: 5. The CDR3 coding sequence is TGTGCCAGCTCACCTAAAACAGGGGGGCAGCCCCAGCATTTT. This sequence encodes CASSPKTGGQPQHF.

The J gene is TRBJ1-6, the V gene TRBV6-4, with 10 bases that match TRBD1. J lost 8 bases, V lost 5 bases, and 6 bases had no gene match. This CDR3 region has 15 residues. The germline V gene has CDR1 MRHNA and CDR2 SNTAGT. The CDR3 nucleotides read TGTGCCAGCAGTCCTAGGACAGGGGGAGATTCACCCCTCCACTTT. Its translation is CASSPRTGGDSPLHF.

This sequence joins TRBV19 and TRBJ2-3; 7 nucleotides line up with TRBD2. Trimming cost V 4 bases and J 2 bases; bases outside gene matches: 6. CDR1 is LNHDA, CDR2 SQIVND, per germline (reference sequence). This CDR3 is 15 amino acids long. In nucleotides, the CDR3 is TGTGCCAGTAGTAATCTAGCGGTCGTCACAGATACGCAGTATTTT. It yields the protein CASSNLAVVTDTQYF.

The chain links TRBV6-5 to TRBJ1-2; 8 nucleotides line up with TRBD1. There are 15 residues in the CDR3. Germline CDR1 MNHEY, CDR2 SVGAGI. V shed 6 bases and J 5 bases; nucleotides not matched to a gene: 11. CDR3 in amino acids: CASSRGQGWEYGYTF. Here the CDR3 DNA reads TGTGCCAGCAGCCGAGGACAGGGCTGGGAATATGGCTACACCTTC.

DNA of the CDR3: TGTGCCAGCAGTTTGGAAAAGATGGGGTATGGCTACACCTTC. Translating gives CASSLEKMGYGYTF. The rearrangement uses TRBV28 and TRBJ1-2; D is unresolved. The V and J ends lost 3 bases and 5 bases respectively, with 13 bases between them. The CDR3 consists of 14 residues. The germline V gene has CDR1 MDHEN and CDR2 SYDVKM.

This clone was seen once. This chain uses TRBV4-1 with TRBJ1-1, with D unclear. The germline CDR1 and CDR2 sequences are MGHRA and YSYEKL. Trimming shortened V by 2 bases and J by 5 bases, and 18 bases separated the two germline ends. The CDR3 runs to 16 residues. The chain's CDR3 is CASSQTLPIWATEAFF. The CDR3 DNA reads as TGCGCCAGCAGCCAAACCCTCCCGATTTGGGCAACTGAAGCTTTCTTT.

This sequence joins TRBV5-4 and TRBJ2-7, with 14 bases aligning to TRBD2. The germline V gene has CDR1 SGHNT and CDR2 YYREEE (reference sequence). The V and J ends lost 4 bases and 4 bases, in that order; junction bases with no gene match: 7. The CDR3 has 16 amino acids. CDR3 sequence (DNA): TGTGCCAGCAGCCAGGGACTAGCGGGGGAAATATACGAGCAGTACTTC. It specifies CASSQGLAGEIYEQYF.

This clone was detected once. The DNA is left out, because the CDR3 cannot be placed on it with certainty; the CDR3 is given as TCRdb lists it. The chain couples TRBV7-2 to TRBJ2-7; no DNA check was done on the table's D call, TRBD1. The V gene's germline CDR1 is SGHTA and CDR2 FQGNSA. Ends included, the CDR3 has 14 residues. The CDR3 loop is CASSFGQGSYEQYF.

The chain has TRBV6-1 and TRBJ2-7; D is possibly TRBD2 (6 bases). V lost 5 bases and J 0 bases, leaving 14 bases between the germline ends. CDR1 and CDR2 from the germline V gene are MNHNS and SASEGT. The CDR3 totals 15 residues. The CDR3 is CASSSPGRDSYEQYF. The CDR3 bases are TGTGCCAGCAGTTCACCGGGGCGGGACTCCTACGAGCAGTACTTC.

This sequence joins TRBV7-2 and TRBJ1-1; 9 bases map to TRBD1. The CDR3 spans 14 residues. Per the germline V gene, CDR1 is SGHTA and CDR2 is FQGNSA. V lost 1 base, J lost 7 bases, and 4 bases stayed unmatched. CDR3 sequence (DNA): TGTGCCAGCAGCTTAGGTGGACAGGGGTTTGAAGCTTTCTTT. Residues: CASSLGGQGFEAFF. Based on the CDR3 plus reference TRBV7-2 and TRBJ1-1, the full variable domain is GAGVSQSPSNKVTEKGKDVELRCDPISGHTALYWYRQSLGQGLEFLIYFQGNSAPDKSGLPSDRFSAERTGGSVSTLTIQRTQQEDSAVYLCASSLGGQGFEAFFGQGTRLTVV.

The V and J genes are TRBV7-9 and TRBJ1-1, with a possible D match to TRBD1 (6 bases). This CDR3 comprises 12 residues. Germline V gene sequence: CDR1 SEHNR, CDR2 FQNEAQ (reference sequence). The germline V and J ends were trimmed by 1 base and 7 bases, with 7 bases remaining between them. The CDR3 here is CASSLVGGEAFF. The CDR3, as DNA: TGTGCCAGCAGCTTAGTAGGGGGTGAAGCTTTCTTT.

V and J are TRBV19 and TRBJ2-7, with 10 bases lining up with TRBD2. The germline gives CDR1 LNHDA, CDR2 SQIVND (reference sequence). Germline trimming cut 5 bases from V and 2 bases from J; bases unmatched to any gene: 6. The CDR3 has 15 residues. CDR3 DNA sequence: TGTGCCAGTAGTGTAGCGGGAGGACTCCCCTACGAGCAGTACTTC. It codes for CASSVAGGLPYEQYF.

To note about this clone: The sample contains more than one DNA sequence encoding this CDR3. The chain joins TRBV11-2 to TRBJ2-7; D not certain. The CDR3 covers 11 residues. V lost 0 bases and J 3 bases, leaving 0 bases between the germline ends. Germline V gene data show CDR1 as SGHAT and CDR2 as FQNNGV. CDR3 amino acids: CASSLDYEQYF. In nucleotides, the CDR3 is TGTGCCAGCAGCTTAGACTACGAGCAGTACTTC.

The V call is TRBV6-4, the J call TRBJ2-5; 7 positions agree with TRBD2. The germline gives CDR1 MRHNA, CDR2 SNTAGT. V lost 4 bases and J lost 5; bases outside the gene matches: 7. The CDR3 sequence is 14 residues long. The CDR3 DNA is TGTGCCAGCAGTGGGGGCCAGGGAGGGGAGACCCAGTACTTC. It specifies CASSGGQGGETQYF.